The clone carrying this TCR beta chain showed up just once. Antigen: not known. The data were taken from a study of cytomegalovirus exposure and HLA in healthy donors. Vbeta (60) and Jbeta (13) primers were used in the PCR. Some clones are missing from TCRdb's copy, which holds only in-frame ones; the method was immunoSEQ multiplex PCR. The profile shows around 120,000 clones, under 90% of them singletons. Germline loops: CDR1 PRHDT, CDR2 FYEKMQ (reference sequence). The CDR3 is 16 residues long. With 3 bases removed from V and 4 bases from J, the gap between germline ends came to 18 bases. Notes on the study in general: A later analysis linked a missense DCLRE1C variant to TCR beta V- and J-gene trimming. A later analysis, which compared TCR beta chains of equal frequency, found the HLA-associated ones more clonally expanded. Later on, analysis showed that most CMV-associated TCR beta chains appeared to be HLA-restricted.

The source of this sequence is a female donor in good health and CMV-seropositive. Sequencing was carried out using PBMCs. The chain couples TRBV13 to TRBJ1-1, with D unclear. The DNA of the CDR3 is TGTGCCAGCAGCTTGAGTGCTTTGCAGCAGGCCACTGAAGCTTTCTTT. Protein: CASSLSALQQATEAFF.